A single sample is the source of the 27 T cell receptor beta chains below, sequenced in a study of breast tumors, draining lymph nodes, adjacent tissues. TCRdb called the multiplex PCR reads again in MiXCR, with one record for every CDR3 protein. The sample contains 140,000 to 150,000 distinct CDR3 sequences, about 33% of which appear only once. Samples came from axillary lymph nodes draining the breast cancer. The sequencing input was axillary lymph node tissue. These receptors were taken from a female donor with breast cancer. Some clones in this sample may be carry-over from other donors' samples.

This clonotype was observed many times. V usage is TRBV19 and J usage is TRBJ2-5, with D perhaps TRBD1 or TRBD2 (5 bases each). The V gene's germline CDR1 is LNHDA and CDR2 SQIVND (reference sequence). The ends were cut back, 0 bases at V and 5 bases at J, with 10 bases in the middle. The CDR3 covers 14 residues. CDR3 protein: CASSIDLEGETQYF. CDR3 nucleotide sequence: TGTGCCAGTAGTATAGATCTCGAGGGGGAGACCCAGTACTTC. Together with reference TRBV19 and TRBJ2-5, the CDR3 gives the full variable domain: DGGITQSPKYLFRKEGQNVTLSCEQNLNHDAMYWYRQDPGQGLRLIYYSQIVNDFQKGDIAEGYSVSREKKESFPLTVTSAQKNPTAFYLCASSIDLEGETQYFGPGTRLLVL.

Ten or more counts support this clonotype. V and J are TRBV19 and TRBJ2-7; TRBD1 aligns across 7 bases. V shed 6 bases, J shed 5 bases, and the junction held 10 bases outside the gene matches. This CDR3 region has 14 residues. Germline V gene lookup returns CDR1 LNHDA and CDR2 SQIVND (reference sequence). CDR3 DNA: TGTGCCAGTAGCCCGAGGGGGCAGAGTCACGAGCAGTACTTC. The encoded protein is CASSPRGQSHEQYF.

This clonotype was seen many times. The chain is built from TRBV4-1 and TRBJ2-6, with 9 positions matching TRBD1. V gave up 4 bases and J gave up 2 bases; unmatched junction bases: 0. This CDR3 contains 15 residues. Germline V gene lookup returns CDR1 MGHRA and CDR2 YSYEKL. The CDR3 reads CASSRDRAGANVLTF. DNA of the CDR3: TGCGCCAGCAGCCGGGACAGGGCTGGGGCCAACGTCCTGACTTTC.

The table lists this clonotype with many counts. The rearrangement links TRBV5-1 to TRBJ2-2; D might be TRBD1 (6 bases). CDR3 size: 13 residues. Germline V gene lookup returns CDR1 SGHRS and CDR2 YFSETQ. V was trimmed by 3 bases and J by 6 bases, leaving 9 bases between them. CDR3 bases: TGCGCCAGCAGCTACAGGGTGTCCGGGGAGCTGTTTTTT. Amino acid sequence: CASSYRVSGELFF. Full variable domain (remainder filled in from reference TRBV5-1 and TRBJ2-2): KAGVTQTPRYLIKTRGQQVTLSCSPISGHRSVSWYQQTPGQGLQFLFEYFSETQRNKGNFPGRFSGRQFSNSRSEMNVSTLELGDSALYLCASSYRVSGELFFGEGSRLTVL.

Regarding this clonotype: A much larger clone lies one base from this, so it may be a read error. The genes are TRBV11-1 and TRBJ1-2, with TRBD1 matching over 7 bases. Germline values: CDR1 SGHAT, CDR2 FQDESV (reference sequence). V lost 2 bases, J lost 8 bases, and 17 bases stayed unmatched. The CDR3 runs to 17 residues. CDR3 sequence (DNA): TGTGCCAGCAGCTTAAGAAGAGGAGGGAGGGGGCATGGAGGCTACACCTTC. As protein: CASSLRRGGRGHGGYTF.

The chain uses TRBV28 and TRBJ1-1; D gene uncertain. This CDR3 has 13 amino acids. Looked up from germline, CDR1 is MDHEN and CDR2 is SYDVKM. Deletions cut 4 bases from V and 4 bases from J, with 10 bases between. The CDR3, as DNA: TGTGCCAGCAGTTCTTATGAGGCCACTGAAGCTTTCTTT. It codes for CASSSYEATEAFF.

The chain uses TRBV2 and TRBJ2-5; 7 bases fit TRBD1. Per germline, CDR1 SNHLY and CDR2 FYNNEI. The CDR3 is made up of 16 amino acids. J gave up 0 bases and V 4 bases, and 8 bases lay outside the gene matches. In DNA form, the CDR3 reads TGTGCCAGCAGTGGTGGGACAGTTCTCTACCAAGAGACCCAGTACTTC. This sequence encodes CASSGGTVLYQETQYF. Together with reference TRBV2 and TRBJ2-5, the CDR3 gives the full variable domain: EPEVTQTPSHQVTQMGQEVILRCVPISNHLYFYWYRQILGQKVEFLVSFYNNEISEKSEIFDDQFSVERPDGSNFTLKIRSTKLEDSAMYFCASSGGTVLYQETQYFGPGTRLLVL.

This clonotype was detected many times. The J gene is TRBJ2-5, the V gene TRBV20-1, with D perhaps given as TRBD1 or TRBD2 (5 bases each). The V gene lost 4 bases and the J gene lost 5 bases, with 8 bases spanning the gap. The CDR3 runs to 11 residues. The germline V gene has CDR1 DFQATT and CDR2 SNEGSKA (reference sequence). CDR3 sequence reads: CSATGRETQYF. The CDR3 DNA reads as TGCAGTGCTACGGGGCGGGAGACCCAGTACTTC.

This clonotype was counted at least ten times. CDR3 loop: CASSRQPYEQYF. In nucleotides, the CDR3 is TGTGCCAGCAGCCGACAGCCCTACGAGCAGTACTTC. The rearrangement uses TRBV14 and TRBJ2-7; D perhaps matches TRBD1 (5 bases). V was pared by 4 bases and J by 2 bases, with 6 bases between. CDR3 length equals 12 residues. Per germline, CDR1 SGHDN and CDR2 FVKESK.

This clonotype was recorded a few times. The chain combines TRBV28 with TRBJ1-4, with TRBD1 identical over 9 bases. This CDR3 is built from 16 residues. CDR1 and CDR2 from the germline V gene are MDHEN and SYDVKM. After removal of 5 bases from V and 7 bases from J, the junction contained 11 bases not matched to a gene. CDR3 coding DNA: TGTGCCAGCAGTCCCAGCCGGACAGGGGTTCCTGAAAAACTGTTTTTT. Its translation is CASSPSRTGVPEKLFF.

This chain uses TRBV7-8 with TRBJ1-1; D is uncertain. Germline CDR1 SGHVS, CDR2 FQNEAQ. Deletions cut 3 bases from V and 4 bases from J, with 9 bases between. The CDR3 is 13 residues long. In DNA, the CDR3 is TGTGCCAGCAGCTTTCAGGAAAGCACTGAAGCTTTCTTT. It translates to CASSFQESTEAFF.

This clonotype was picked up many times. The CDR3 DNA follows: TGTGCCAGCACCGGCGGGGGGCCATTGACAGATACGCAGTATTTT. Amino acids: CASTGGGPLTDTQYF. The V gene is TRBV7-2, the J gene TRBJ2-3; the match to TRBD2 covers 8 bases. CDR1 and CDR2 (germline): SGHTA, FQGNSA. The V gene end was trimmed by 7 bases and the J gene end by 3 bases; junction bases not matched to a gene: 9. The CDR3 spans 15 residues.

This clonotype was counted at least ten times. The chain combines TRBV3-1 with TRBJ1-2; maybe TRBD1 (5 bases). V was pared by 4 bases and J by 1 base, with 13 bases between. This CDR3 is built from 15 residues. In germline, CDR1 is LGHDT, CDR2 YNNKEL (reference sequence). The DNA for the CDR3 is TGTGCCAGCAGCCCTTATGGGGACGGTAACTATGGCTACACCTTC. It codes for CASSPYGDGNYGYTF.

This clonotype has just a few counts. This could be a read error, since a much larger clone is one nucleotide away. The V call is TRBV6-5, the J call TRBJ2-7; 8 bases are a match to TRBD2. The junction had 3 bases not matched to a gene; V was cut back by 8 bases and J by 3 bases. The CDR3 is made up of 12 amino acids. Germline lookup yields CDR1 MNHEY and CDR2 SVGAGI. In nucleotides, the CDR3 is TGTGCCAGCCGTCGGGGGGGCTACGAGCAGTACTTC. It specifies CASRRGGYEQYF.

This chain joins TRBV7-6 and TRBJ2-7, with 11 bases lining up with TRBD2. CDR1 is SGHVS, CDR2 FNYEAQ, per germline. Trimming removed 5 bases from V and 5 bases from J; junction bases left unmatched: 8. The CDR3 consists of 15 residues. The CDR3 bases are TGTGCCAGCAGCCCCTATAGCGGGGGGGCGGACGAGCAGTACTTC. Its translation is CASSPYSGGADEQYF.

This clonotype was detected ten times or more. CDR3 DNA: TGTGCCAGCAGCACCGACCCGGGAAACACCATATATTTT. Its translation: CASSTDPGNTIYF. This rearrangement joins TRBV11-2 to TRBJ1-3, with unresolved D. Germline V gene sequence: CDR1 SGHAT, CDR2 FQNNGV. The ends were cut back, 5 bases at V and 4 bases at J, with 9 bases in the middle. The CDR3 sequence is 13 residues long.

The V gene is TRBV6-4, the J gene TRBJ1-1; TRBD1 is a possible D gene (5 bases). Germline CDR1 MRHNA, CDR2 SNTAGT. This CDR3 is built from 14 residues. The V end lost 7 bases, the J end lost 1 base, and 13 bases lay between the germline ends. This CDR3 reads CASKPGTENTEAFF. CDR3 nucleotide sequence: TGTGCCAGCAAACCCGGGACCGAGAACACTGAAGCTTTCTTT.

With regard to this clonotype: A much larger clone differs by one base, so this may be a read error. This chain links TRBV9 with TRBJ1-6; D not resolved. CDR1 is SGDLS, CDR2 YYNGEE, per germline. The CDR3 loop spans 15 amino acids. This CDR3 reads CSSSVAGHYNSPPHF. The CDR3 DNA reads TGTTCCAGCAGCGTAGCTGGTCATTATAATTCACCCCCCCACTTT. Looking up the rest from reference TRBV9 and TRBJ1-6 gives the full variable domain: DSGVTQTPKHLITATGQRVTLRCSPRSGDLSVYWYQQSLDQGLQFLIQYYNGEERAKGNILERFSAQQFPDLHSELNLSSLELGDSALYFCSSSVAGHYNSPPHFGNGTRLTVT.

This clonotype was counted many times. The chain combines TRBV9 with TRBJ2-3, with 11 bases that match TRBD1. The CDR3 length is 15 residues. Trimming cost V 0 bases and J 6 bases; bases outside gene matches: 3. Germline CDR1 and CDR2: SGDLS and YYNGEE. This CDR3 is CASSVGGTGGDTQYF. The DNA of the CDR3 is TGTGCCAGCAGCGTAGGGGGGACAGGGGGGGATACGCAGTATTTT.

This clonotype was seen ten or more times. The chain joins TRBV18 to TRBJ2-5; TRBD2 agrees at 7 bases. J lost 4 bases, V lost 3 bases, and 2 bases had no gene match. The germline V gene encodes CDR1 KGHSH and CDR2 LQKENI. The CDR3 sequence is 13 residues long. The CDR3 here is CASSPGEGETQYF. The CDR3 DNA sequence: TGTGCCAGCTCACCCGGGGAGGGAGAGACCCAGTACTTC.

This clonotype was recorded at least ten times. Here the CDR3 DNA reads TGTGCCAGCAGGACAGGGGGCTCTGGGGCCAACGTCCTGACTTTC. It translates to CASRTGGSGANVLTF. The chain carries TRBV6-1 and TRBJ2-6, with 9 bases matching TRBD1. The CDR3 covers 15 residues. Germline-derived CDR1 and CDR2 are MNHNS and SASEGT. V lost 6 bases, J lost 0 bases, and 0 bases stayed unmatched.

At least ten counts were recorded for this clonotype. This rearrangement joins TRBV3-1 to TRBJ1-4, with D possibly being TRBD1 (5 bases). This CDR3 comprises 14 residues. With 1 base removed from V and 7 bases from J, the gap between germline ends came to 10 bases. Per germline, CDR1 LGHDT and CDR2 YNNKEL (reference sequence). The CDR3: CASSQGLGGEKLFF. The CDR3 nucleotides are TGTGCCAGCAGCCAAGGTCTGGGGGGTGAAAAACTGTTTTTT.

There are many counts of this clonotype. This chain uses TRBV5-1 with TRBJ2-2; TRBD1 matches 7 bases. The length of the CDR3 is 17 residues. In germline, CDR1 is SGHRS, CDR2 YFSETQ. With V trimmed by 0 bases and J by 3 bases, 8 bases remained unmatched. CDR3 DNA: TGCGCCAGCAGCTTGGAAGCCGGGACAGAATACACCGGGGAGCTGTTTTTT. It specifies CASSLEAGTEYTGELFF.

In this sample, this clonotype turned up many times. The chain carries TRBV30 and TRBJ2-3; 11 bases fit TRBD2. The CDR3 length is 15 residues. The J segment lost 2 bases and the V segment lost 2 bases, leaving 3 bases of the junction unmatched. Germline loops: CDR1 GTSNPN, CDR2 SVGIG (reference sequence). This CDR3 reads CAWSKTSGDTDTQYF. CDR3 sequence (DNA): TGTGCCTGGAGTAAGACTAGCGGGGACACAGATACGCAGTATTTT.

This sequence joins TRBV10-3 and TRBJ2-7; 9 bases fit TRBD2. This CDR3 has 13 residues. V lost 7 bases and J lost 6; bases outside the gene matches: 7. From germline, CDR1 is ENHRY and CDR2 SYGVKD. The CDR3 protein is CAIKGLAGPEQYF. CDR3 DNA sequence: TGTGCCATCAAGGGGCTAGCGGGGCCCGAGCAGTACTTC.

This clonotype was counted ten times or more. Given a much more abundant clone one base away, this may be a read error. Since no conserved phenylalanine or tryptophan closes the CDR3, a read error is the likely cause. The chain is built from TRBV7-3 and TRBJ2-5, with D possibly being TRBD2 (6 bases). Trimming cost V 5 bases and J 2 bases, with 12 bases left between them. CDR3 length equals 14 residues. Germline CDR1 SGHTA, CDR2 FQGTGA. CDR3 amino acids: CASSPGTEQETQYL. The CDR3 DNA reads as TGTGCCAGCAGCCCGGGGACTGAACAAGAGACCCAGTACCTC.

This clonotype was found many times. The CDR3 is CASSLTGNNQPQHF. The CDR3 nucleotides are TGTGCCAGCAGCTTAACAGGGAACAATCAGCCCCAGCATTTT. The chain joins TRBV7-2 to TRBJ1-5, with D perhaps matching TRBD1 (6 bases). CDR1 is SGHTA and CDR2 is FQGNSA in the germline V gene. This CDR3 spans 14 amino acids. Trimming took off 2 bases at V and 3 bases at J, with 8 bases between the two ends.